Shown below are 20 T cell receptor beta chains from a single sample sequenced in a study of chemoradiotherapy in HPV16-positive cancers. TCRdb's table, derived via immunoSEQ multiplex PCR, lists solely in-frame clones and lacks some. The data show some 1,000 clones, with about 82% seen just once and 11% held by the top ten. The sample consisted of tumor tissue, taken from a patient who underwent chemoradiotherapy. These receptors originate from a human donor with HPV-associated anogenital cancer.

CDR3 residues: CASSFGTIQPQHF. As DNA, the CDR3 is TGTGCCAGCAGTTTCGGGACAATTCAGCCCCAGCATTTT. The genes are TRBV28 and TRBJ1-5; D is possibly TRBD1 (6 bases). The CDR3 sequence is 13 residues long. Germline V gene sequence: CDR1 MDHEN, CDR2 SYDVKM. Trimming left V 3 bases short and J 6 bases short, with 9 bases between.

The gene calls are TRBV14 and TRBJ1-2; 8 bases are a match to TRBD1. The CDR3 is made up of 13 amino acids. CDR1 is SGHDN, CDR2 FVKESK, per germline. J lost 11 bases, V lost 0 bases, and 5 bases had no gene match. CDR3 protein: CASSQDFTGGYTF. The CDR3 DNA reads as TGTGCCAGCAGCCAAGATTTCACAGGGGGATACACCTTC.

This clone was counted a single time. The chain has TRBV19 and TRBJ2-7; D possibly uses TRBD1 or TRBD2 (6 bases each). The CDR3 covers 15 residues. The germline V gene encodes CDR1 LNHDA and CDR2 SQIVND (reference sequence). V lost 7 bases, J lost 5 bases, and 21 bases lay in between. The CDR3 loop is CASTPRASGGHEQYF. The CDR3 DNA reads as TGTGCCAGTACCCCTAGGGCGTCCGGGGGCCACGAGCAGTACTTC.

The chain carries TRBV11-2 and TRBJ2-7; D may be TRBD1 or TRBD2 (6 bases each). The CDR3 loop spans 15 amino acids. The V end lost 5 bases, the J end lost 2 bases, and 16 bases lay between the germline ends. The germline gives CDR1 SGHAT, CDR2 FQNNGV. The CDR3 DNA reads TGTGCCAGCAGCCCCGGAAGAGGGGGGACCTACGAGCAGTACTTC. It codes for CASSPGRGGTYEQYF.

The chain carries TRBV20-1 and TRBJ2-3; D is perhaps TRBD2 (5 bases). There are 11 residues in the CDR3. CDR1 and CDR2 (germline): DFQATT, SNEGSKA (reference sequence). CDR3 protein: CSWGETDTQYF. CDR3 DNA sequence: TGCTCTTGGGGAGAAACAGATACGCAGTATTTT.

The chain combines TRBV6-4 with TRBJ1-6; D possibly corresponds to TRBD1 (6 bases). Germline V gene data show CDR1 as MRHNA and CDR2 as SNTAGT. V was cut by 2 bases and J by 6 bases, with 8 bases left in between. The CDR3 runs to 14 residues. CDR3 sequence reads: CASSDGQINSPLHF. Here the CDR3 DNA reads TGTGCCAGCAGTGACGGACAGATTAATTCACCCCTCCACTTT.

The rearrangement joins TRBV7-2 to TRBJ1-2; D not certain. V was pared by 5 bases and J by 8 bases, with 15 bases between. The CDR3 is made up of 13 amino acids. Germline loops: CDR1 SGHTA, CDR2 FQGNSA. CDR3: CASSPTSFIGYTF. CDR3 coding DNA: TGTGCCAGCAGCCCAACTAGTTTTATAGGCTACACCTTC.

The chain uses TRBV7-8 and TRBJ1-1; D call uncertain. The CDR3 is made up of 13 amino acids. Germline V CDR1 and CDR2: SGHVS, FQNEAQ. V was clipped by 2 bases and J by 1 base, with 5 bases between them. The CDR3 loop reads CASSLRGNTEAFF. The DNA of the CDR3 is TGTGCCAGCAGCTTACGGGGGAACACTGAAGCTTTCTTT.

The chain employs TRBV27 and TRBJ2-1; a possible D gene is TRBD1 (6 bases). V was shortened by 5 bases and J by 0 bases, with 17 bases between the two germline ends. The germline CDR1 and CDR2 sequences are MNHEY and SMNVEV (reference sequence). The CDR3 contains 17 residues. For the CDR3, the DNA is TGTGCCAGCAGTAGCCCCCGGACAGCCTTCTCCTACAATGAGCAGTTCTTC. Residues: CASSSPRTAFSYNEQFF.

The V gene is TRBV9, the J gene TRBJ2-5, with D possibly TRBD2 on 7 matching bases. The V gene lost 0 bases and the J gene lost 1 base, with 13 bases spanning the gap. CDR1 and CDR2 (germline): SGDLS, YYNGEE. The CDR3 extends over 16 amino acids. The CDR3 DNA sequence: TGTGCCAGCAGCGTAGAGGGGGGGGAGCCCCAAGAGACCCAGTACTTC. The encoded protein is CASSVEGGEPQETQYF.

The J gene is TRBJ2-5, the V gene TRBV27; D is unresolved. Germline assignment: CDR1 MNHEY and CDR2 SMNVEV (reference sequence). The CDR3 loop spans 15 amino acids. Trimming cost V 3 bases and J 5 bases, with 16 bases left between them. In nucleotides, the CDR3 is TGTGCCAGCAGTTTTAATATAGCTAGGTTGGAGACCCAGTACTTC. Translated: CASSFNIARLETQYF.

The chain carries TRBV6-5 and TRBJ1-2; D not resolved. V lost 0 bases, J lost 8 bases, and 7 bases lay in between. The CDR3 consists of 12 residues. Germline V lookup: CDR1 MNHEY, CDR2 SVGAGI. CDR3 sequence (DNA): TGTGCCAGCAGTTACTCGAAGAACGGCTACACCTTC. It is translated as CASSYSKNGYTF.

This clone was counted a single time. The gene calls are TRBV13 and TRBJ2-2, with a possible D match to TRBD2 (5 bases). V was clipped by 6 bases and J by 3 bases, with 14 bases between them. CDR1 and CDR2 (germline): PRHDT, FYEKMQ (reference sequence). This CDR3 has 15 residues. The CDR3 DNA reads as TGTGCCAGCAGATCGGAGCGGACTTACACCGGGGAGCTGTTTTTT. It is translated as CASRSERTYTGELFF.

The rearrangement uses TRBV9 and TRBJ2-7; the D is unclear. V gave up 2 bases and J gave up 4 bases, with 10 bases separating them. The CDR3 covers 13 residues. Germline CDR1 reads SGDLS; CDR2 reads YYNGEE. The CDR3 sequence: CASSVGLGYEQYF. The CDR3 DNA is TGTGCCAGCAGCGTTGGTTTAGGGTACGAGCAGTACTTC.

This chain uses TRBV5-1 with TRBJ2-1, with TRBD2 as a possible D gene (8 bases). V was pared by 4 bases and J by 15 bases, with 26 bases between. The V gene's germline CDR1 is SGHRS and CDR2 YFSETQ. This CDR3 comprises 15 residues. The CDR3 region has the DNA TGCGCCAGCAGCGCGACACCGGGACTAGTAGGGGGCGGGTTCTTC. Protein product: CASSATPGLVGGGFF.

The chain has TRBV6-1 and TRBJ2-4, with a tentative D call TRBD1 (6 bases). Looked up from germline, CDR1 is MNHNS and CDR2 is SASEGT. Trimming removed 3 bases from V and 7 bases from J, with 13 bases in between. This CDR3 has 14 residues. The CDR3 DNA reads as TGTGCCAGCAGTGACTCCGGGACACCGAACATTCAGTACTTC. Translated: CASSDSGTPNIQYF.

The V and J genes are TRBV5-5 and TRBJ1-2; D might be TRBD1 (5 bases). Germline V CDR1 and CDR2: SGHKS, YYEKEE (reference sequence). V shed 2 bases and J shed 4 bases, with 15 bases lying between them. This CDR3 comprises 15 residues. CDR3 coding DNA: TGTGCCAGCAGCTTAGGTCGCGACAGAATCTATGGCTACACCTTC. This codes for CASSLGRDRIYGYTF.

DNA for the CDR3: TGCGCCAGCAGTGAGTCGATATACACCGGGGAGCTGTTTTTT. Amino acids: CASSESIYTGELFF. The rearrangement links TRBV10-1 to TRBJ2-2; D is ambiguous. CDR1 and CDR2 (germline): WNHNN, SYGVQD (reference sequence). This CDR3 spans 14 amino acids. The V end was cut by 0 bases, the J end by 3 bases, with 5 bases between.

V gene TRBV5-1 combines with J gene TRBJ2-3; 11 bases map to TRBD1. The CDR3 consists of 15 residues. Germline V gene lookup returns CDR1 SGHRS and CDR2 YFSETQ. V shed 6 bases, J shed 2 bases, and the junction held 5 bases outside the gene matches. The CDR3 DNA sequence: TGCGCCAGCAAGCCGGGACAGGGGGACACAGATACGCAGTATTTT. As protein: CASKPGQGDTDTQYF.

V is TRBV5-4 and J is TRBJ2-5; a weak D match, TRBD2 (6 bases). The germline gives CDR1 SGHNT, CDR2 YYREEE (reference sequence). The V end was cut by 2 bases, the J end by 9 bases, with 8 bases between. This CDR3 is 11 amino acids long. The CDR3 sequence is CASSLTGAQYF. Here the CDR3 DNA reads TGTGCCAGCAGCTTAACGGGGGCCCAGTACTTC. Full variable domain (rest looked up from reference TRBV5-4 and TRBJ2-5): ETGVTQSPTHLIKTRGQQVTLRCSSQSGHNTVSWYQQALGQGPQFIFQYYREEENGRGNFPPRFSGLQFPNYSSELNVNALELDDSALYLCASSLTGAQYFGPGTRLLVL.